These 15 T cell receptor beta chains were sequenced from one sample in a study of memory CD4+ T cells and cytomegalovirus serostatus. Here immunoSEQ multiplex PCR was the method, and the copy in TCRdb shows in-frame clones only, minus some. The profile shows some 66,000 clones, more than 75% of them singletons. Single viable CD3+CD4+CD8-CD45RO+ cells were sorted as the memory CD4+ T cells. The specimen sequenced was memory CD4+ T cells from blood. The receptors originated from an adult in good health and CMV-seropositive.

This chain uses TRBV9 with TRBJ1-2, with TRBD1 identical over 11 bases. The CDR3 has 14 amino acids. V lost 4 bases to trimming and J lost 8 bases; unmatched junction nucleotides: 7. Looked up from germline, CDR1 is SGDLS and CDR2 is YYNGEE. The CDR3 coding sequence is TGTGCCAGCAGCCCCGGACAGGGGGCGCGGGGCTACACCTTC. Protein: CASSPGQGARGYTF.

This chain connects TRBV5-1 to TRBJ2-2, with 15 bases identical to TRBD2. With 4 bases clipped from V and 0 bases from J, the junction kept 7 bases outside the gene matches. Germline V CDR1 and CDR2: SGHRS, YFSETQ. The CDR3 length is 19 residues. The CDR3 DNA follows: TGCGCCAGCAGCCAGCCGGGACTAGCGGGGGGCACGAACACCGGGGAGCTGTTTTTT. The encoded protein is CASSQPGLAGGTNTGELFF.

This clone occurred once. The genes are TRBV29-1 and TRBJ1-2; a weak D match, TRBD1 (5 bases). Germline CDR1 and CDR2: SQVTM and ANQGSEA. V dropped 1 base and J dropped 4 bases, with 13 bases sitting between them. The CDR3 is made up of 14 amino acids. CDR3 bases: TGCAGCGTTGAAGGGGCAGGGTCAGGCTATGGCTACACCTTC. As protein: CSVEGAGSGYGYTF.

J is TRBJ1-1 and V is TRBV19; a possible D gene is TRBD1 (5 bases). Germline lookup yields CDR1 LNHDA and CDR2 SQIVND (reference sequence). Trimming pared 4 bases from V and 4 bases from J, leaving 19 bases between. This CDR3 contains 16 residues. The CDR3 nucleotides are TGTGCCAGTAGTACGGGACGGGCCGCCGCGGGCACTGAAGCTTTCTTT. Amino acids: CASSTGRAAAGTEAFF. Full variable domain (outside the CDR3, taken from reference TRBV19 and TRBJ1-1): DGGITQSPKYLFRKEGQNVTLSCEQNLNHDAMYWYRQDPGQGLRLIYYSQIVNDFQKGDIAEGYSVSREKKESFPLTVTSAQKNPTAFYLCASSTGRAAAGTEAFFGQGTRLTVV.

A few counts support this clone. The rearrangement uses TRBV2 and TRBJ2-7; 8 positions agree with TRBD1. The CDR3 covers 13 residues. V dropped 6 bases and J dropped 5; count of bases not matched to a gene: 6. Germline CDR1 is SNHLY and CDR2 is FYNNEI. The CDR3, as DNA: TGTGCCAGCAGGGACAGGGAGGATCACGAGCAGTACTTC. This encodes CASRDREDHEQYF.

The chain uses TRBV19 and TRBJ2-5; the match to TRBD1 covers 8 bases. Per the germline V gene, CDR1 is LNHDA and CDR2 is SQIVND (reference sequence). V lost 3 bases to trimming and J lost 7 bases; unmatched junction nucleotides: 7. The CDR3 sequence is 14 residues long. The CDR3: CASSMTGQGRTQYF. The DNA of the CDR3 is TGTGCCAGTAGTATGACCGGACAGGGTAGGACCCAGTACTTC.

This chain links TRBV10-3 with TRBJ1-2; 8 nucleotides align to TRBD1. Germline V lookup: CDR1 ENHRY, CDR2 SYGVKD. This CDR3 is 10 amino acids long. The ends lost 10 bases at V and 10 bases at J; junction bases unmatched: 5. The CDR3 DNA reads TGTGCCACCGGACAGGGCGACTACACCTTC. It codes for CATGQGDYTF.

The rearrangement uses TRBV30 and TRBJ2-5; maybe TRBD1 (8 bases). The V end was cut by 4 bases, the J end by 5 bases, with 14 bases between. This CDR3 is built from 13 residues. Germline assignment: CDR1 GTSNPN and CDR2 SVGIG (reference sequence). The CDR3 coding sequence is TGTGCCTGGAACCTACAGGGGGGGGAGACCCAGTACTTC. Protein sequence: CAWNLQGGETQYF.

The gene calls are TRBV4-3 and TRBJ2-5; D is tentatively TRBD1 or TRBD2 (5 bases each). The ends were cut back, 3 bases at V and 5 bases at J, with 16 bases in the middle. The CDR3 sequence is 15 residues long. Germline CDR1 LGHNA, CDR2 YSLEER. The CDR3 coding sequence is TGCGCCAGCAGCCACGCTTTCGTGGGGGTGGAGACCCAGTACTTC. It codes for CASSHAFVGVETQYF.

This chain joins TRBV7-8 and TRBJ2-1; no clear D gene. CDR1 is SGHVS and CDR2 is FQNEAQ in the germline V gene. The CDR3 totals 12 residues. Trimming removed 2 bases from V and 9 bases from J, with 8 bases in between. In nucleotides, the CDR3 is TGTGCCAGCAGCTTATCTGCGTTTGAGCAGTTCTTC. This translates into CASSLSAFEQFF.

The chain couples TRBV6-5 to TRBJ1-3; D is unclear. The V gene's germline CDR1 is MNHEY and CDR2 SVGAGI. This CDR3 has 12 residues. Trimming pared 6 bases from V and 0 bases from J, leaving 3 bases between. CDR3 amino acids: CASRASGNTIYF. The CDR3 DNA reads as TGTGCCAGCAGGGCCTCTGGAAACACCATATATTTT.

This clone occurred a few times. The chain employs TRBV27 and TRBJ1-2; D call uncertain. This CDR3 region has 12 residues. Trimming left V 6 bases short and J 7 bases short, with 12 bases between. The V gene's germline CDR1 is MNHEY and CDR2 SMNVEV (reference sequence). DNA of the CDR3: TGTGCCAGCAGGCTGGGAGGAAGTGGCTACACCTTC. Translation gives CASRLGGSGYTF.

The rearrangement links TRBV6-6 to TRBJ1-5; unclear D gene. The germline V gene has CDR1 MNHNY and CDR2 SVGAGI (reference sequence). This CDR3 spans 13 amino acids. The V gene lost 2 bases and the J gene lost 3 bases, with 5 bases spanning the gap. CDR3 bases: TGTGCCAGCAGTTACGAGGTCAATCAGCCCCAGCATTTT. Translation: CASSYEVNQPQHF.

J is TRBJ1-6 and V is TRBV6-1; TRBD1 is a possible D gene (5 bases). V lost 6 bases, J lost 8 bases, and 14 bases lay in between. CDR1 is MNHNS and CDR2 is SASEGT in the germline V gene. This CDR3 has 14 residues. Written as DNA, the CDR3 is TGTGCCAGCAGCCCCGGGACGGAGGATTCACCCCTCCACTTT. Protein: CASSPGTEDSPLHF.

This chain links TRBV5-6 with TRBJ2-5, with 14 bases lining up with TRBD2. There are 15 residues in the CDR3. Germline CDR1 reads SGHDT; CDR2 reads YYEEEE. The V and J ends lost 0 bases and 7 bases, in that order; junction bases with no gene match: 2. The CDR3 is CASSLGLAGGPTQYF. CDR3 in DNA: TGTGCCAGCAGCTTGGGACTAGCGGGAGGGCCGACCCAGTACTTC.